Listed below are T cell receptor beta chains from one sample, sequenced in a study of blood T cell repertoires in COVID-19. Profiled with immunoSEQ multiplex PCR; TCRdb holds only in-frame clones, not every one. The table records 140,000 to 150,000 clones, about four fifths of them present only once. Sequenced: peripheral blood. These receptors originate from a man aged 25-45 years with COVID-19, enrolled during active disease. The CDR3 runs from the conserved cysteine through the conserved F or W. D genes are given only for firm matches. Rows give clone size only sometimes, using once, few, many, or a class for an expanded clone.

V gene	J gene	D gene	clone size	CDR3 protein	CDR3 DNA
TRBV28	TRBJ1-2	TRBD1	NA	CASNIGGLYGYTF	TGTGCCAGCAATATAGGGGGCCTCTATGGCTACACCTTC
TRBV30	TRBJ2-2	NA	NA	CAWKRTVSGTGELFF	TGTGCCTGGAAAAGGACAGTGTCCGGCACCGGGGAGCTGTTTTTT
TRBV12-3/TRBV12-4	TRBJ1-5	NA	NA	CASSFGGGQPQHF	TGTGCCAGCAGTTTCGGGGGTGGTCAGCCCCAGCATTTT
TRBV2	TRBJ1-4	NA	NA	CASRTRQTNEKLFF	TGTGCCAGCAGAACAAGACAGACTAATGAAAAACTGTTTTTT
TRBV27	TRBJ1-1	NA	NA	CASSLYGANTEAFF	TGTGCCAGCAGTTTATATGGGGCCAACACTGAAGCTTTCTTT
TRBV14	TRBJ2-7	TRBD1	few	CASSHRTGDTSTKQYF	TGTGCCAGCAGCCACAGGACAGGCGATACCTCTACGAAACAGTACTTC
TRBV10-1	TRBJ2-5	NA	few	CASSESRSGTQYF	TGCGCCAGCAGTGAGTCCAGATCGGGGACCCAGTACTTC
TRBV5-5	TRBJ2-1	NA	NA	CASSLGPETGQFF	TGTGCCAGCAGCTTGGGTCCGGAGACCGGGCAGTTCTTC
TRBV6-8	TRBJ2-3	NA	NA	CASIHGSRTSTDTQYF	TGTGCCAGCATCCACGGGAGTCGAACTAGCACAGATACGCAGTATTTT
TRBV6-5	TRBJ1-1	TRBD1	NA	CASRMDPQGTEAFF	TGTGCCAGCAGGATGGACCCACAGGGGACTGAAGCTTTCTTT
TRBV11-2	TRBJ2-3	NA	few	CASSHPGTDTQYF	TGTGCCAGCAGCCACCCGGGGACAGATACGCAGTATTTT
TRBV27	TRBJ1-2	TRBD1	NA	CASARTGAYGYTF	TGTGCCAGCGCGAGGACAGGGGCCTATGGCTACACCTTC
TRBV5-1	TRBJ1-1	NA	NA	CASSLGRAGTEAFF	TGCGCCAGCAGCTTGGGCAGGGCGGGGACTGAAGCTTTCTTT
TRBV20-1	TRBJ2-7	NA	NA	CSAYHYEQYF	TGCAGTGCCTACCACTACGAGCAGTACTTC
TRBV2	TRBJ1-2	TRBD1	NA	CATADRGDGYTF	TGTGCCACCGCCGACAGGGGTGATGGCTACACCTTC
TRBV10-1	TRBJ2-6	TRBD1	few	CASSGTGAGANVLTF	TGCGCCAGCAGCGGAACAGGGGCTGGGGCCAACGTCCTGACTTTC
TRBV18	TRBJ1-1	NA	NA	CASSPTGLTNTEAFF	TGTGCCAGCTCACCGACGGGACTGACGAACACTGAAGCTTTCTTT
TRBV2	TRBJ2-7	TRBD1	NA	CASTNQGQGASEQYF	TGTGCCAGCACCAACCAGGGACAGGGGGCATCCGAGCAGTACTTC
TRBV5-4	TRBJ2-2	NA	NA	CASTTLSSISAGELFF	TGTGCCAGCACCACTCTCTCTAGCATATCCGCCGGGGAGCTGTTTTTT
TRBV19	TRBJ2-7	TRBD1	NA	CASSMGDSSYEQYF	TGTGCCAGTAGTATGGGGGACAGCTCCTACGAGCAGTACTTC
TRBV6-2/TRBV6-3	TRBJ1-2	NA	NA	CASSYRTDYGYTF	TGTGCCAGCAGTTACCGCACAGACTATGGCTACACCTTC
TRBV5-1	TRBJ2-7	TRBD1	NA	CASSWGTGAYEQYF	TGCGCCAGCAGCTGGGGGACAGGGGCTTACGAGCAGTACTTC
TRBV19	TRBJ2-4	NA	NA	CASSPRTPAKNIQYF	TGTGCCAGTAGTCCGCGGACACCAGCCAAAAACATTCAGTACTTC
TRBV28	TRBJ1-1	NA	NA	CASGGGGYVNTEAFF	TGTGCCAGCGGGGGGGGAGGCTACGTGAACACTGAAGCTTTCTTT
TRBV2	TRBJ1-1	TRBD1	NA	CASSLGQGATEAFF	TGTGCCAGCAGCCTGGGACAGGGGGCGACTGAAGCTTTCTTT
TRBV24-1	TRBJ2-3	NA	NA	CATRTGGTDTQYF	TGTGCCACCAGGACCGGGGGCACAGATACGCAGTATTTT
TRBV15	TRBJ1-6	NA	NA	CATSIGQLNSPLHF	TGTGCCACCAGCATCGGACAGCTTAATTCACCCCTCCACTTT
TRBV28	TRBJ2-3	NA	NA	CASRTTGSTDTQYF	TGTGCCAGCAGAACTACCGGAAGTACAGATACGCAGTATTTT
TRBV5-4	TRBJ2-1	NA	NA	CASSFNSHNEQFF	TGTGCCAGCAGCTTCAACAGTCACAATGAGCAGTTCTTC
TRBV5-4	TRBJ2-1	TRBD1	NA	CASSSPGQGMNEQFF	TGTGCCAGCAGTTCACCAGGACAGGGTATGAATGAGCAGTTCTTC
TRBV24-1	TRBJ2-1	NA	NA	CATSDLSGVDNEQFF	TGTGCCACCAGTGATTTGTCGGGAGTGGACAATGAGCAGTTCTTC
TRBV7-9	TRBJ2-7	TRBD1	NA	CASSLGRQGGREQYF	TGTGCCAGCAGCTTAGGCCGACAGGGCGGGCGCGAGCAGTACTTC
TRBV7-9	TRBJ1-1	TRBD1	NA	CASSSLTGAEAFF	TGTGCCAGCAGCTCACTAACAGGGGCTGAAGCTTTCTTT
TRBV7-2	TRBJ2-2	NA	NA	CASSPRGSPNTGELFF	TGTGCCAGCAGCCCTAGGGGGTCCCCGAACACCGGGGAGCTGTTTTTT
TRBV5-1	TRBJ2-5	TRBD2	once	CASSGGTSVQETQYF	TGCGCCAGCAGCGGCGGGACTAGCGTTCAAGAGACCCAGTACTTC
TRBV6-2/TRBV6-3	TRBJ2-5	NA	once	CASSYILSFGETQYF	TGTGCCAGCAGTTACATACTGAGTTTCGGGGAGACCCAGTACTTC
TRBV25-1	TRBJ2-7	TRBD2	NA	CASSESGFGTSRPDEQYF	TGTGCCAGCAGTGAATCCGGCTTTGGGACTAGTCGTCCTGACGAGCAGTACTTC
TRBV5-1	TRBJ1-1	NA	NA	CASSSRGEGTEAFF	TGCGCCAGCAGCTCGAGGGGGGAGGGAACTGAAGCTTTCTTT
TRBV9	TRBJ1-2	NA	NA	CASSRRRDGYTF	TGTGCCAGCAGCAGGCGCCGGGATGGCTACACCTTC
TRBV7-3	TRBJ1-2	TRBD1	NA	CASTTQGSYGYTF	TGTGCCAGCACCACACAGGGGAGCTATGGCTACACCTTC
TRBV5-6	TRBJ2-5	NA	NA	CASSSRREFGETQYF	TGTGCCAGCAGCTCGCGGAGAGAGTTCGGAGAGACCCAGTACTTC
TRBV6-5	TRBJ1-2	NA	NA	CASTRLNYGYTF	TGTGCCAGCACTCGTCTTAACTATGGCTACACCTTC
TRBV11-2	TRBJ2-2	NA	once	CASSLGFRVKKDTGELFF	TGTGCCAGCAGCTTAGGATTCAGGGTGAAGAAAGACACCGGGGAGCTGTTTTTT
TRBV28	TRBJ2-7	TRBD1	NA	CASTSGTGNNEQYF	TGTGCCAGCACCTCCGGGACAGGGAATAACGAGCAGTACTTC
TRBV28	TRBJ2-3	TRBD1	NA	CASSTYRGRTDTQYF	TGTGCCAGCAGCACCTACAGGGGTCGCACAGATACGCAGTATTTT
TRBV28	TRBJ2-1	NA	NA	CASSFTQAYNEQFF	TGTGCCAGCAGTTTCACACAGGCCTACAATGAGCAGTTCTTC
TRBV4-2	TRBJ2-1	TRBD1	NA	CASSQDGTGGVNNEQFF	TGTGCCAGCAGCCAAGATGGGACAGGGGGCGTCAACAATGAGCAGTTCTTC
TRBV5-1	TRBJ1-3	TRBD1	NA	CASSWTGYGNTIYF	TGCGCCAGCAGCTGGACAGGGTATGGAAACACCATATATTTT